This T cell receptor (beta chain) was recorded in a study of early T cells in non-severe SARS-CoV-2 infection. This clonotype was recorded a few times. Using its own MiXCR run on the 5' RACE reads, TCRdb lists one record per CDR3 protein. This sample carries about 77,000 distinct CDR3 sequences, 16% of them seen once, and the ten largest clones take less than 3.5%. The CDR3 covers 14 residues. Germline V lookup: CDR1 SGDLS, CDR2 YYNGEE. Trimming took off 4 bases at V and 5 bases at J, with 15 bases between the two ends. Material: whole blood. The chain joins TRBV9 to TRBJ1-1, with D tentatively TRBD1 (5 bases). The receptor was isolated from an adult who was a healthcare worker with PCR-confirmed SARS-CoV-2 infection or an uninfected control (not recorded which). In DNA, the CDR3 is TGTGCCAGCAGCTTCCGGGGCGAGGTGACTGAAGCTTTCTTT. Its protein is CASSFRGEVTEAFF.